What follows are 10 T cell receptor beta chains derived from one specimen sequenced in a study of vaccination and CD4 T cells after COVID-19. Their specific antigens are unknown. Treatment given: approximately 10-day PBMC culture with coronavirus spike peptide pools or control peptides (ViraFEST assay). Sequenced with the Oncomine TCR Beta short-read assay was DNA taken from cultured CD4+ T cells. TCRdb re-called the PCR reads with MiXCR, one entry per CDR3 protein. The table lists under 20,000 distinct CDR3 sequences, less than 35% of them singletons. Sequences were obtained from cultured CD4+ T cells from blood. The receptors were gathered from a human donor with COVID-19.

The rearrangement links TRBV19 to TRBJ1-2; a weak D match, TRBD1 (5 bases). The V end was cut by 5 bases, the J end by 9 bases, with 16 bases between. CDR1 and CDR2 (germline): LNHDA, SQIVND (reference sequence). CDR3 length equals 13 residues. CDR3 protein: CASSLGGTVSYTF. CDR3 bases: TGTGCCAGTAGTCTCGGGGGGACCGTAAGCTACACCTTC.

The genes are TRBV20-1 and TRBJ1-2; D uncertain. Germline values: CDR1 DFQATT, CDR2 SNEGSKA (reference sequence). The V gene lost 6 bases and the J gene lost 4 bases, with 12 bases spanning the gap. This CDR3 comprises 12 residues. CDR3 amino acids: CSATGEAYGYTF. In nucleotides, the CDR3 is TGCAGTGCCACGGGAGAGGCCTATGGCTACACCTTC.

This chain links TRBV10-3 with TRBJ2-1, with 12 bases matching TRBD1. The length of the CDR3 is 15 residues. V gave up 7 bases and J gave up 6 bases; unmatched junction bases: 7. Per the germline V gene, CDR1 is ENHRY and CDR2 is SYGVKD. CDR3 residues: CAITGPGQGANEQFF. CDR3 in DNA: TGTGCCATCACTGGACCGGGACAGGGGGCCAATGAGCAGTTCTTC.

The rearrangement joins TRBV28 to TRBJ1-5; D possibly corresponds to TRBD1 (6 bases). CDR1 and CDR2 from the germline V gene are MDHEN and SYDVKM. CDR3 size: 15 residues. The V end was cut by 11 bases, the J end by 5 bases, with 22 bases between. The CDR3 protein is CAGVPGEKPHQPQHF. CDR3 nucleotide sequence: TGTGCCGGCGTGCCAGGGGAGAAGCCCCATCAGCCCCAGCATTTT.

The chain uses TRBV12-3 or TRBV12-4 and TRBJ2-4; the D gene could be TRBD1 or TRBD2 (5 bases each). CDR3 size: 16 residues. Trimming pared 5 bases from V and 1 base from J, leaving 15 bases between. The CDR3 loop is CASSGGAPWAKNIQYF. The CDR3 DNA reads TGTGCCAGCAGTGGGGGAGCCCCATGGGCCAAAAACATTCAGTACTTC.

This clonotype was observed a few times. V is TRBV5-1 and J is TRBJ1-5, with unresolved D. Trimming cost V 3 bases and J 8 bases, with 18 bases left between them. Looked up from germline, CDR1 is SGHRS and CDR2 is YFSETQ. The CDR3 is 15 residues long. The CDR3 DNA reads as TGCGCCAGCAGCTGTTGGCAGCCTCCTCGAGAGCCCCAGCATTTT. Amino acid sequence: CASSCWQPPREPQHF.

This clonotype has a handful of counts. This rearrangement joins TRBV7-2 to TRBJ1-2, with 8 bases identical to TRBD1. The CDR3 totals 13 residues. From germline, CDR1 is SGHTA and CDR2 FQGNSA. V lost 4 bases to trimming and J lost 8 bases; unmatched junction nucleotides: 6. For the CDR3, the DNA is TGTGCCAGCAGCTCACAGGGGGGCACCGGCTACACCTTC. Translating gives CASSSQGGTGYTF.

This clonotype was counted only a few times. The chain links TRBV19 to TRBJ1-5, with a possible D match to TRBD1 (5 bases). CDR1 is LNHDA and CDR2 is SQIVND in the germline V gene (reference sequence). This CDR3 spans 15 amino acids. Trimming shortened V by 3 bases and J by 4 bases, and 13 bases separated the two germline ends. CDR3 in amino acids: CASSIFTGGNQPQHF. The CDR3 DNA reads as TGTGCCAGTAGTATTTTTACAGGTGGAAATCAGCCCCAGCATTTT.

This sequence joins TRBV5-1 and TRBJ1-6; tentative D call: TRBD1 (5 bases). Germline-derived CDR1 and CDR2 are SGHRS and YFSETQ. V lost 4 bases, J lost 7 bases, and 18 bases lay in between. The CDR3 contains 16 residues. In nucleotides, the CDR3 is TGCGCCAGCAGCCCGGGGACGGCAATAGGGAATTCACCCCTCCACTTT. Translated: CASSPGTAIGNSPLHF. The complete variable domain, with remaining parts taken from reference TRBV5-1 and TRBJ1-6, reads KAGVTQTPRYLIKTRGQQVTLSCSPISGHRSVSWYQQTPGQGLQFLFEYFSETQRNKGNFPGRFSGRQFSNSRSEMNVSTLELGDSALYLCASSPGTAIGNSPLHFGNGTRLTVT.

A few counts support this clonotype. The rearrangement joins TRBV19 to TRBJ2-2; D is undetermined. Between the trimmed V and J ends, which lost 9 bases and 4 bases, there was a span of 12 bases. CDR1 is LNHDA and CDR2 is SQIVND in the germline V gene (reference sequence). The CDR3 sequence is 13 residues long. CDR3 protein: CARNGPFTGELFF. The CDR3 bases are TGTGCCAGGAATGGACCCTTCACCGGGGAGCTGTTTTTT.